This T cell receptor (beta chain) is drawn from a study of shared clonotypes between healthy human individuals. Study as a whole: Plates per donor: three CD4 naive, three CD4 memory, two CD8 naive, one CD8 memory.

Study outcomes and limitations: Shared across a few donors were around 5% of the naive CD4 clonotypes.

Some clones are missing from TCRdb's copy, which holds only in-frame ones; the method was immunoSEQ multiplex PCR. The table shows roughly 2.2 million clones, with 85% to 95% occurring only once. Regarding this clone: Antigen specificity is unknown.

This CDR3 is built from 12 residues. The V end was cut by 8 bases, the J end by 8 bases, with 15 bases between. Germline V gives CDR1 MDHEN, CDR2 SYDVKM. The sample comprised naive CD4+ T cells from PBMCs. Sample subset: CD45RA+ positively selected. The sequence was collected from a man younger than 35 in good health. Some clones in this sample may be carry-over from other donors' samples. The rearrangement uses TRBV28 and TRBJ1-2; D may be TRBD1 (6 bases). The CDR3 DNA follows: TGTGCCAGCGTTGCGGGGGGGCGAGGCTACACCTTC. Translation gives CASVAGGRGYTF.